This TCR beta chain was sequenced for a study of T cells in Graves' hyperthyroidism and ophthalmopathy. RNA transcripts yielded amplified TCR beta CDR3 regions. TCR CDR3 regions were first amplified by RT-PCR with HTBI primers. TCRdb ran MiXCR on the multiplex PCR reads and lists one entry per CDR3 protein. This table holds hundreds of thousands of distinct CDR3 sequences, over 11% found once. This clonotype was observed at least ten times. At one end, the junction sequence differs from germline, possibly due to a read error. Sequenced sample: blood. This clonotype was obtained from a man aged 45-60 years with Graves' ophthalmopathy.

CDR3 DNA: TGTGCCAGCAACTTGGGACAGGGAAATGAGCAGTTCTTC. This encodes CASNLGQGNEQFF. The genes are TRBV5-6 and TRBJ2-1; 9 nucleotides match TRBD1. Germline lookup yields CDR1 SGHDT and CDR2 YYEEEE. The CDR3 is made up of 13 amino acids.